This T cell receptor beta chain was recorded in a study of T cell repertoires in cytomegalovirus infection. Study in general: From public TCR beta signatures came an indication of both CMV infection and matching HLA type.

Study-wide results and caveats: The ex vivo response was dominated by HLA-C-restricted CMV-specific TCR beta clonotypes.

TCRdb reanalysed the reads using MiXCR and keeps one entry per CDR3 protein. The sample has nearly 450,000 distinct CDR3 sequences; 31% are singletons. The CDR3 has 16 amino acids. Germline V gene data show CDR1 as SGHRS and CDR2 as YFSETQ. V lost 7 bases and J lost 7; bases outside the gene matches: 16. The table lists this clonotype with a few counts. Its matching antigen is unknown. V and J are TRBV5-1 and TRBJ2-7, with 11 positions matching TRBD2. Sequenced sample: PBMCs. The TCR was taken from a human donor in good health (CMV status not recorded). Some clones in this sample may be carry-over from other donors' samples. In DNA, the CDR3 is TGCGCCAGCGGGCCTAATTGGGGGACTAGCGGAAGAGAGCAGTACTTC. It encodes CASGPNWGTSGREQYF.